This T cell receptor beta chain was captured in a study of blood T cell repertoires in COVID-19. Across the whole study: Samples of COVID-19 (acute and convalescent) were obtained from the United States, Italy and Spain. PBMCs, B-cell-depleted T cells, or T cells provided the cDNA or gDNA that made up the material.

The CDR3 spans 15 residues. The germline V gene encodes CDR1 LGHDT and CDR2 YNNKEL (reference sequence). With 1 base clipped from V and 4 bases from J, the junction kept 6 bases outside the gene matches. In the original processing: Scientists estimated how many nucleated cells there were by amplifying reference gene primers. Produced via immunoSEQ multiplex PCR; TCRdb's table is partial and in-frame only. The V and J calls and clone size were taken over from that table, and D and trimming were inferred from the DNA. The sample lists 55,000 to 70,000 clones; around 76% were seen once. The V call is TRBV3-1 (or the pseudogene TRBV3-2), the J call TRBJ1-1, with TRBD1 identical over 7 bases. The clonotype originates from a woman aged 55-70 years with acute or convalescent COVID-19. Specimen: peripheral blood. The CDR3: CASSQGTGGFTEAFF. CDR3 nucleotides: TGTGCCAGCAGCCAAGGGACAGGAGGTTTCACTGAAGCTTTCTTT.